This T cell receptor (beta chain) was sequenced for a study of T-cell memory formation after mild COVID-19. Study-wide results and limits: The appearance of some responding clones in pre-infection memory suggested that cross-reactive memory joined. Unconfirmed was the SARS-CoV-2 specificity of second-wave clones that peaked on day 37. A balance of CD4 and CD8 characterized clones contracting day 15 to 85, whereas later expanders leaned CD4+.

Trimming took off 2 bases at V and 8 bases at J, with 15 bases between the two ends. The CDR3 runs to 15 residues. Germline values: CDR1 LGHDT, CDR2 YNNKEL (reference sequence). With constant-segment primers, 5'RACE yielded cDNA libraries of TCR alpha and TCR beta that carried sample barcodes and UMIs. MiXCR, applied by TCRdb to the 5' RACE reads, yields one record per CDR3 protein. The data show 300,000 or so distinct CDR3 sequences, 15% to 20% seen once. Regarding this clonotype: Its matching antigen is unknown.

The chain combines TRBV3-1 with TRBJ1-4; tentatively, D is TRBD1 (6 bases). Source material: PBMCs or a T cell subset sorted from them (not recorded which). This clonotype originated in a man between 18 and 29 years old who had mild COVID-19 (a few samples of this study predate the infection). Cell type and time point are not known. In DNA, the CDR3 is TGTGCCAGCAGCCAACAGCCCGGGGGCGAAGAAAAACTGTTTTTT. It specifies CASSQQPGGEEKLFF.